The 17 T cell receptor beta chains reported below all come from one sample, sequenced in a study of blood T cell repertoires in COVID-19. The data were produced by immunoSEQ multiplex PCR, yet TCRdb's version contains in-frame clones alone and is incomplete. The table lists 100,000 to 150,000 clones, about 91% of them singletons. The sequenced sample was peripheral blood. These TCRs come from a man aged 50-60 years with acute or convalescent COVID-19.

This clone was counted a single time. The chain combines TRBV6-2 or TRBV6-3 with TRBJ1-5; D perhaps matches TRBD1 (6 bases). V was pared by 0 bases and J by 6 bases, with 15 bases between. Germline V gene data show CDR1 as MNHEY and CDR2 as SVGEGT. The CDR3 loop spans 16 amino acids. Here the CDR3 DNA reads TGTGCCAGCAGTTACTCACGCACAGGGATGGTTCAGCCCCAGCATTTT. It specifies CASSYSRTGMVQPQHF.

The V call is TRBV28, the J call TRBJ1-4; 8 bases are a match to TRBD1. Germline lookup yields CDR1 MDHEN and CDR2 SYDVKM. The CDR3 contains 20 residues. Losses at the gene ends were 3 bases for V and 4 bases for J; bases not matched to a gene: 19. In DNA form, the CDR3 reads TGTGCCAGCAGTTTCCCTTTGGGGACAGGAAACCCATTGGGTAATGAAAAACTGTTTTTT. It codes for CASSFPLGTGNPLGNEKLFF.

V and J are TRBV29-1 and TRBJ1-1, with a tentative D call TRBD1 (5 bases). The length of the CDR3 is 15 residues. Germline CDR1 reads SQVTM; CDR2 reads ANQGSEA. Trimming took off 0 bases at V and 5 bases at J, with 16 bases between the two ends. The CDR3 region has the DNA TGCAGCGTTGAAGATGTGGCCCCGGACATAACTGAAGCTTTCTTT. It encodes CSVEDVAPDITEAFF.

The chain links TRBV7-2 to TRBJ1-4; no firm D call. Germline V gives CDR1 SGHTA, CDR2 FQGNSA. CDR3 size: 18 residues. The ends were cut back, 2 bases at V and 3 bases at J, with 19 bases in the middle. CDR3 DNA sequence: TGTGCCAGCAGCTTACGCGCAGGTCGGGGTCTAGCTAATGAAAAACTGTTTTTT. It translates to CASSLRAGRGLANEKLFF.

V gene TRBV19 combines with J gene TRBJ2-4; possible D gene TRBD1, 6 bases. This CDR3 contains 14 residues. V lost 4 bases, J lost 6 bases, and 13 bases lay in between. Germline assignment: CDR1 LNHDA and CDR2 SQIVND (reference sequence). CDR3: CASSTRQVGNIQYF. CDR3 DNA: TGTGCCAGTAGTACTCGACAGGTCGGAAACATTCAGTACTTC.

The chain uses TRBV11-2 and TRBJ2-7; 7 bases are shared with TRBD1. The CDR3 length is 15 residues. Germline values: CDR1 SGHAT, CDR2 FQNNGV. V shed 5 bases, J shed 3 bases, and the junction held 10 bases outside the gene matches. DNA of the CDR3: TGTGCCAGCAGCCTACCCCGGACAGGCGGCTACGAGCAGTACTTC. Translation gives CASSLPRTGGYEQYF.

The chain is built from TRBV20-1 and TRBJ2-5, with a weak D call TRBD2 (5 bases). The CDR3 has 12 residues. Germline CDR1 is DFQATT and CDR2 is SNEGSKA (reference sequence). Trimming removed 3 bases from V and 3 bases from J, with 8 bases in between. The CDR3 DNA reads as TGCAGTGCTAGTAAGGGAGAAGAGACCCAGTACTTC. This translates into CSASKGEETQYF.

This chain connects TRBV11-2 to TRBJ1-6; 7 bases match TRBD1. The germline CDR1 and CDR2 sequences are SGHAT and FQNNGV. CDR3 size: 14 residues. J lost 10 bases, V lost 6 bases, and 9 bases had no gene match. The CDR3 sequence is CASSNRGLLSPLHF. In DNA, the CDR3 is TGTGCCAGCAGTAACAGGGGCCTCCTGTCACCCCTCCACTTT.

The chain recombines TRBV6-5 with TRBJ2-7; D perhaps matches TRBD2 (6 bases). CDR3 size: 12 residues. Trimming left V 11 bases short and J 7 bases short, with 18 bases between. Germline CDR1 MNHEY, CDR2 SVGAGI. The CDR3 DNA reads TGTGCCCACGCACCGGGGGTGGGTGAGCAGTACTTC. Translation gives CAHAPGVGEQYF.

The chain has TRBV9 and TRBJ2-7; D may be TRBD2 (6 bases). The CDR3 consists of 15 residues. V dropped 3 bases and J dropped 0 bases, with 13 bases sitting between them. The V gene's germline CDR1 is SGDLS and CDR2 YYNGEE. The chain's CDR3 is CASSAGVDPSYEQYF. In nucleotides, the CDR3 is TGTGCCAGCAGCGCGGGGGTAGACCCCTCCTACGAGCAGTACTTC.

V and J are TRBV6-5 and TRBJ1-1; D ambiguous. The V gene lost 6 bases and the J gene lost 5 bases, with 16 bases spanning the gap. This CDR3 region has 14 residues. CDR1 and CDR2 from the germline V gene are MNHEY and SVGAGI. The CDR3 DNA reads TGTGCCAGCAGAAAAAGCTTGGTTCCGACTGAAGCTTTCTTT. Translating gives CASRKSLVPTEAFF.

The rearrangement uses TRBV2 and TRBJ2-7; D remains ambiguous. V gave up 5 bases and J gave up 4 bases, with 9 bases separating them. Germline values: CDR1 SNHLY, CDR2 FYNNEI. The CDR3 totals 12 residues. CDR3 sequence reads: CASSITAYEQYF. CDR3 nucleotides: TGTGCCAGCAGTATCACAGCTTACGAGCAGTACTTC. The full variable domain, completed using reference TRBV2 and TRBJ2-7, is EPEVTQTPSHQVTQMGQEVILRCVPISNHLYFYWYRQILGQKVEFLVSFYNNEISEKSEIFDDQFSVERPDGSNFTLKIRSTKLEDSAMYFCASSITAYEQYFGPGTRLTVT.

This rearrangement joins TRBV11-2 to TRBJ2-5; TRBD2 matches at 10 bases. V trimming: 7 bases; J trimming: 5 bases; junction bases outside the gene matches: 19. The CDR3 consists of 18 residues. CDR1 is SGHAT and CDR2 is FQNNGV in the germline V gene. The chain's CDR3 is CASIQFLSSGGSRETQYF. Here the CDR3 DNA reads TGTGCCAGCATCCAATTCCTTTCTAGCGGGGGATCCAGGGAGACCCAGTACTTC.

The CDR3 region is CASSLTATATNEKLFF. CDR3 nucleotide sequence: TGCGCCAGCAGCTTGACAGCGACTGCAACTAATGAAAAACTGTTTTTT. V usage is TRBV4-1 and J usage is TRBJ1-4, with TRBD1 as a possible D gene (5 bases). V was pared by 5 bases and J by 0 bases, with 13 bases between. Germline V gene data show CDR1 as MGHRA and CDR2 as YSYEKL. The CDR3 spans 16 residues.

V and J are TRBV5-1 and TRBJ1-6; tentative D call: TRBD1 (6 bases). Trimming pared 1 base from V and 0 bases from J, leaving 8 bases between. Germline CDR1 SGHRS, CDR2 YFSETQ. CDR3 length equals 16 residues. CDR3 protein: CASSLWGPSYNSPLHF. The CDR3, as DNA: TGCGCCAGCAGCTTGTGGGGGCCCTCCTATAATTCACCCCTCCACTTT.

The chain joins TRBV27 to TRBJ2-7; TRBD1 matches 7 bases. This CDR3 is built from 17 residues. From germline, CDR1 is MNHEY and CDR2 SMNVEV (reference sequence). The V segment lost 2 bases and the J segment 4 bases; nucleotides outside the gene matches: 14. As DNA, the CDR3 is TGTGCCAGCAGTTTAGCCCGCTACGATACAGGGGCATACGAGCAGTACTTC. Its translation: CASSLARYDTGAYEQYF.

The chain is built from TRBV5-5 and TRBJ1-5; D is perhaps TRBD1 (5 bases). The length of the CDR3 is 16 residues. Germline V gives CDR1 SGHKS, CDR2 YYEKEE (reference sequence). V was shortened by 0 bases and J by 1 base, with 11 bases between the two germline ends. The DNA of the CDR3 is TGTGCCAGCAGCTTGGTGGTAGGGGAAAGCAATCAGCCCCAGCATTTT. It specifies CASSLVVGESNQPQHF.